The clone carrying this TCR beta chain is medium-sized by share. Its antigen is still unknown. The data stem from a study of metastatic and nonmetastatic thyroid tumors. Looking at the study overall: From malignant and benign thyroid patients, repertoires in blood and in tumor or nodule tissue were compared.

Findings of the study overall: When malignant thyroid tumors were compared with benign nodules, TCR beta diversity was reportedly significantly higher in the malignant tumors. This held in both blood and tumor samples.

TCRdb reprocessed the PCR reads via MiXCR. The sample has 8,000 to 10,000 clones; about 22% are singletons. All patients were treatment-naive before thyroid surgery. CDR1 SEHNR and CDR2 FQNEAQ come from the germline V gene (reference sequence). There are 13 residues in the CDR3. Trimming stripped 1 base from V and 4 bases from J, with 7 bases between. Sequencing input: tumor tissue. The TCR comes from a female donor with papillary thyroid cancer or a benign thyroid nodule (not recorded which). Some clones in this sample may be carry-over from other donors' samples. The chain combines TRBV7-9 with TRBJ1-1; no definite D call. CDR3 DNA sequence: TGTGCCAGCAGCTTAGTGTTTGGCACTGAAGCTTTCTTT. Amino acid sequence: CASSLVFGTEAFF. The entire variable domain, with the rest obtained from reference TRBV7-9 and TRBJ1-1, is as follows: DTGVSQNPRHKITKRGQNVTFRCDPISEHNRLYWYRQTLGQGPEFLTYFQNEAQLEKSRLLSDRFSAERPKGSFSTLEIQRTEQGDSAMYLCASSLVFGTEAFFGQGTRLTVV.